The present T cell receptor (beta chain) was sequenced within a study of shared clonotypes between healthy human individuals. Some clones are missing from TCRdb's copy, which holds only in-frame ones; the method was immunoSEQ multiplex PCR. The sample yields approximately 600,000 clones, approximately 95% seen once. V was trimmed by 4 bases and J by 4 bases, leaving 11 bases between them. The CDR3 is 14 amino acids. CDR1 and CDR2 from the germline V gene are LNHDA and SQIVND (reference sequence). The naive CD8 population came from CD45RO-negative cells selected for CCR7, without terminally differentiated effector memory CD45RA+ cells. All donors qualified as healthy HIV-negative adults and had experienced no recent acute infections or vaccinations.

V and J are TRBV19 and TRBJ2-1; D is uncertain. Sample: naive CD8+ T cells sorted from blood. The clonotype originates from a young woman in good health. The CDR3 is CASSTDLLYNEQFF. The DNA for the CDR3 is TGTGCCAGTAGTACGGACCTTTTATACAATGAGCAGTTCTTC.